Following are 2 T cell receptor beta chains from one sample sequenced in a study of radiation and T cells in renal cell carcinoma. The table came from immunoSEQ multiplex PCR; TCRdb's copy has only in-frame clones and leaves some out. Among about 130,000 clones listed, more than 70% were seen once. Described time point: blood 2 weeks post-SBRT. Described treatment: 15 Gy SBRT to primary tumor, nephrectomy 4 weeks later. The specimen comprised blood, sampled from a patient whose treatment included radiotherapy and nephrectomy. All receptors derive from a woman between 65 and 79 years old with renal cell carcinoma.

The chain joins TRBV5-8 to TRBJ2-7; 7 bases align to TRBD1. CDR1 and CDR2 (germline): SGHTS, YDEGEE. The V and J ends lost 3 bases and 1 base, in that order; junction bases with no gene match: 4. The CDR3 sequence is 14 residues long. DNA of the CDR3: TGTGCCAGCAGCTCACAGGGGCAGTCCTACGAGCAGTACTTC. Translation gives CASSSQGQSYEQYF.

Here the CDR3 reads CASSQDGGTNYGYTF. CDR3 DNA sequence: TGCGCCAGCAGCCAAGATGGGGGGACTAACTATGGCTACACCTTC. The chain is built from TRBV4-3 and TRBJ1-2, with a possible D match to TRBD1 (5 bases). This CDR3 spans 15 amino acids. V lost 0 bases and J lost 0, with 8 bases in between. The V gene's germline CDR1 is LGHNA and CDR2 YSLEER.